Given below is one T cell receptor (beta chain) in context. What antigen it recognizes has not been identified. The input lacks base qualities; no much larger clone sits a single base away. To prepare the library, the immunoSEQ multiplex PCR assay was applied. The multiplex PCR relied on a mix of 60 forward primers for TCR Vbeta segments and 13 reverse primers for TCR Jbeta segments. The CDR3 region of rearranged TCR beta genes was amplified from genomic DNA with a multiplex PCR assay. The amplified TCR beta libraries were sequenced on the Illumina HiSeq System as 87-base-pair reads. As for the authors' bioinformatics: A later analysis counted tens of millions of unique TCR beta chains across the roughly 700 repertoires, and around 9.9 million of these chains were shared by at least two donors. To remove PCR and sequencing errors, raw reads were error-corrected and collapsed into unique sequences using a nearest-neighbor algorithm that merged closely related sequences. V, D and J gene segments were assigned by aligning CDR3 sequences to IMGT reference sequences. For a sequence to be retained, a match of at least six nucleotides was required to both a V gene segment and a J gene segment. Rearrangements were classified as productive when the CDR3 lacked stop codons and remained in frame with V and J, and all other rearrangements were classified as non-productive. Following IMGT convention, CDR3 was defined as the stretch from the second conserved V-encoded cysteine up to the conserved J-encoded phenylalanine. In an earlier analysis of around 600 of the donors, sequences lacking an unambiguous match to a single V gene segment were excluded. In an earlier analysis of several hundred of the donors, a V segment was called functional when productive rearrangements were above 56.7%, and segregating when the standard deviation between donors exceeded 5%. To diagnose cytomegalovirus status from the catalog of TCR beta chain sequences, a statistical classification framework was built. A later analysis assigned V and J genes by comparing TCR nucleotide sequences with IMGT/GENE-DB human TR gene sequences. In a later analysis, CDR3 sequences and most-parsimonious VDJ recombination scenarios were assigned using the TCRdist pipeline. In a later analysis, every TCR beta chain was defined by the combination of its CDR3 amino acid sequence and its V-gene family, and reads without a unique V-gene family were dropped. In a later analysis, several hundred highly shared, low-generation-probability nucleotide sequences were removed to address suspected cross-contamination and a sequencing artifact. For each public chain, a later analysis derived a clonal expansion index from normalized ranks of inferred template counts within each repertoire. A later analysis computed generation probabilities with a VDJ recombination model fitted to out-of-frame rearrangements, and checked the results against IGoR. Hypergeometric tests were used in a later analysis to score TCR-TCR, TCR-HLA and TCR-CMV co-occurrence, with a repertoire-size bias correction applied to the TCR pairs. False discovery rates were estimated in a later analysis by permuting HLA or CMV assignments 20 times. A later analysis grouped co-occurring TCRs with DBSCAN, adding TCRdist sequence similarity when clustering within HLA-allele-positive subsets. Repertoires with fewer than 30,000 or more than 120,000 public chains, plus five repertoires with anomalous nucleotide sharing, were excluded from co-occurrence clustering. TCRdb obtained this table from immuneACCESS and retained in-frame rearrangements with V and J assigned. These tables miss some clones; where compared with another copy, unresolved V genes account for less than half of the shortfall, and the remainder is unexplained. V, J and clone size were drawn from that table, and D and trimming were deduced from the DNA. The sample records approximately 170,000 clones, 85% of which are singletons. The ten largest make up over 2% of the sample.

In total, just over 650 healthy bone marrow donors made up the cohort. At the time of sampling, all cohort members were nominally healthy, though unrecorded immune exposures were likely present. The donor was CMV seropositive and was included in the group of almost 300 seropositive cohort members. Each donor provided a peripheral blood sample, and peripheral blood mononuclear cells were used for TCR beta sequencing. The Qiagen DNeasy Blood Extraction Kit was used to extract genomic DNA from the blood cell samples. The sample originates from a study of cytomegalovirus exposure and HLA in healthy donors (dated by TCRdb to about 2017). Turning to the overall study: According to an earlier analysis of 587 of the donors, about 170 million T cells yielded 90 million to 130 million unique TCR beta sequences and 276 Gb of sequence data. Roughly 320 gigabases of sequencing data and roughly 80 million unique TCR sequences made up an early release that covered nearly 650 HLA-typed donors. Of the 398 genotyped donors, over 70% fell in the genetic ancestry cluster associated with self-reported Caucasian donors. The study aimed to test whether cataloging public T cell receptors could reveal signatures of past pathogen exposure. The T cell repertoires of roughly 660 subjects were profiled by immunosequencing and related to cytomegalovirus serostatus. A separate validation cohort of roughly 130 different subjects was used in addition to the roughly 670-subject first cohort. To predict cytomegalovirus infection status, the study combined high-throughput TCR immunosequencing, statistical association of individual TCRs with disease status, and machine learning. In a later analysis, previously published TCR beta repertoires from 550 to 700 donors were re-analyzed and high-resolution HLA genotyping was added so that TCR occurrence patterns could be studied. Rather than using new phenotypic data, the later analysis identified candidate immune exposures from TCR beta sequences and from how often those sequences occurred across donors. To decide whether each TCR beta V gene segment behaved as functional or pseudogenic, an earlier analysis of approximately 600 of the donors relied on high-throughput TCR beta sequencing. Donor age, sex, ethnicity and CMV serostatus were compiled alongside the repertoire data. In a later genetic analysis, genome-wide SNP genotypes for about 60% of the 666 donors were used, and that subset was treated as a discovery cohort. Every discovery cohort repertoire had been produced on one sequencing platform. Class I and class II HLA loci were covered by the typing at four-digit resolution. Typing coverage varied by locus: roughly 629-640 donors for A, B, C, DRB1 and DQB1; approximately 560 for DQA1; over 600 for DPA1; approximately 470 for DPB1. Because of strong linkage in the cohort, roughly five DR-DQ haplotypes were treated as single units for association and clustering. Among about 410 genotyped donors of the cohort, an average of about 240,000 unique TCR beta nucleotide sequences was sequenced per donor, of which 15% to 20% were non-productive. Broad study findings and their caveats: In a later analysis, HLA-associated TCR beta chains were found to be more clonally expanded and to have lower generation probabilities than equally common non-associated chains. According to the authors, the approach could potentially be generalized to other disease states and immunological phenotypes. A further reported finding was that TCR beta sequences accurately predicted the HLA-A and HLA-B alleles for most subjects in the first cohort. In both the original and validation cohorts, the classifier was reported to diagnose cytomegalovirus status with high specificity and sensitivity. Because the 87-base-pair reads could not distinguish some IMGT-functional V segments, including TRBV6-2 and TRBV6-3, those segments were excluded. The earlier analysis of some 540 of the donors excluded roughly 16 rarely observed V segments, including chromosome 9 orphons, because counts were too low. An earlier analysis of around 500 of the donors showed that most TCR beta V segments appeared in productive rearrangements either about 87% or about 30% of the time, which broadly matched IMGT annotations. In a later genetic analysis, a missense DCLRE1C variant was associated with V-gene and J-gene trimming of TCR beta chains, and the association was replicated in an independent cohort. Linkage disequilibrium might explain the correlated functional status among segregating V segments, but an unknown experimental factor could not be ruled out. According to a later analysis, most CMV-associated TCR beta chains appeared to be HLA-restricted, and the HLA associations seemed to be driven largely by CMV exposure. Across donors, most TCR sequences were observed very rarely, whereas some public TCRs were present in many individuals. Only TCR beta chains were sequenced in this cohort, and the absence of alpha or paired-chain data limited detectable features. According to a later genetic analysis, donors in an Asian-associated ancestry cluster had fewer N-insertions in productive TCRs than the roughly 700-donor mean. The study gave a list of roughly 150 TCR beta chains associated with cytomegalovirus. Presence/absence analyses assumed roughly uniform sequencing depth across donors, an assumption that may not hold. A later analysis associated about 17,000 TCR beta sequences with specific HLA alleles at a false discovery rate of 0.05. Three of the identified cytomegalovirus-associated TCR beta chains were confirmed in vitro to be specific for cytomegalovirus antigens. The only immune exposure information available for the cohort was CMV serostatus. A group of highly shared sequence variants was considered likely to be a technical artifact of the sequencing pipeline. When HLA alleles, especially DR and DQ, strongly co-occurred, TCR associations were difficult to assign to individual alleles. Because some donors lacked HLA typing at each locus, the association tests relied only on the typed subset. According to a later analysis, parvovirus B19, influenza, CMV and Epstein-Barr virus appeared linked to several top co-occurrence clusters. A later analysis found that TCR association rates varied across HLA loci, with DRB1 alleles showing the most associated TCRs and HLA-C alleles the fewest.

From V the trimming removes 4 bases and from J it removes 2 bases, while the gene matches leave 4 bases of the junction unaccounted for. The CDR3, cysteine through phenylalanine, is 17 amino acids long. The CDR3 DNA has 51 bases and is translated from base 1. As encoded in the germline V gene, CDR1 is SGHDT while CDR2 is YYEEEE. The TCR originated in a man aged 25-40 years in good health and CMV-seropositive. The chain is made from TRBV5-6 and TRBJ2-1; 15 bases in between match TRBD2. The specimen was PBMCs. CDR3 protein: CASSRGLAGGPYNEQFF. The sequenced DNA: TGTGCCAGCAGCCGGGGACTAGCGGGAGGACCCTACAATGAGCAGTTCTTC.